These 29 T cell receptor beta chains share one sample of origin, sequenced in a study of blood T cell repertoires in COVID-19. Sequenced by immunoSEQ multiplex PCR; TCRdb stores in-frame clones only, minus some. The table shows around 30,000 clones, with around 77% occurring only once. Sequenced material: peripheral blood. The receptors derive from a woman in her sixties or seventies with active or convalescent COVID-19.

V usage is TRBV10-3 and J usage is TRBJ2-2; TRBD1 matches 10 bases. Trimming took 0 bases from V and 5 from J; bases not matched to a gene: 0. This CDR3 is built from 15 residues. From germline, CDR1 is ENHRY and CDR2 SYGVKD. CDR3 sequence reads: CAISESDRGTGELFF. In DNA, the CDR3 is TGTGCCATCAGTGAGTCGGACAGGGGGACCGGGGAGCTGTTTTTT.

The chain uses TRBV11-2 and TRBJ2-2; the D is unclear. V was shortened by 2 bases and J by 2 bases, with 9 bases between the two germline ends. CDR1 and CDR2 (germline): SGHAT, FQNNGV. The CDR3 is 15 residues long. As DNA, the CDR3 is TGTGCCAGCAGCTTAATGGGCGTTAACACCGGGGAGCTGTTTTTT. Translating gives CASSLMGVNTGELFF.

This chain connects TRBV3-1 (or the pseudogene TRBV3-2) to TRBJ2-3, with 8 bases fitting TRBD2. V was clipped by 1 base and J by 0 bases; unmatched bases: 3. The germline V gene has CDR1 LGHDT and CDR2 YNNKEL (reference sequence). CDR3 length equals 16 residues. The CDR3 sequence is CASSQGPSGSTDTQYF. DNA for the CDR3: TGTGCCAGCAGCCAAGGGCCTAGCGGGAGCACAGATACGCAGTATTTT.

This chain links TRBV30 with TRBJ2-7; 10 nucleotides match TRBD2. This CDR3 contains 17 residues. J gave up 1 base and V 7 bases, and 16 bases lay outside the gene matches. CDR1 is GTSNPN, CDR2 SVGIG, per germline (reference sequence). The CDR3 region is CAYATGRTSGTSYEQYF. CDR3 sequence (DNA): TGTGCCTACGCAACAGGGAGGACTAGCGGAACGTCCTACGAGCAGTACTTC.

V and J are TRBV3-1 (or the pseudogene TRBV3-2) and TRBJ2-2; 9 bases map to TRBD2. V lost 2 bases to trimming and J lost 4 bases; unmatched junction nucleotides: 5. Germline CDR1 reads LGHDT; CDR2 reads YNNKEL (reference sequence). There are 16 residues in the CDR3. In nucleotides, the CDR3 is TGTGCCAGCAGCCAAAGGCTAGCGGGAAGCACCGGGGAGCTGTTTTTT. It is translated as CASSQRLAGSTGELFF.

The chain joins TRBV30 to TRBJ2-7; a weak D match, TRBD2 (6 bases). This CDR3 spans 13 amino acids. Germline assignment: CDR1 GTSNPN and CDR2 SVGIG (reference sequence). V shed 0 bases and J shed 2 bases, with 8 bases lying between them. The CDR3 loop is CAWSVLAPYEQYF. The DNA for the CDR3 is TGTGCCTGGAGTGTACTAGCCCCCTACGAGCAGTACTTC.

This clone was seen a handful of times. The chain combines TRBV5-4 with TRBJ2-3; no firm D call. Per the germline V gene, CDR1 is SGHNT and CDR2 is YYREEE (reference sequence). CDR3 length: 16 amino acids. The V gene lost 4 bases and the J gene lost 1 base, with 16 bases spanning the gap. In nucleotides, the CDR3 is TGTGCCAGCAGCACATCTCAGACATCCGGCACAGATACGCAGTATTTT. Residues: CASSTSQTSGTDTQYF.

J is TRBJ1-4 and V is TRBV30; no firm D call. The V gene lost 4 bases and the J gene lost 5 bases, with 5 bases spanning the gap. The germline V gene has CDR1 GTSNPN and CDR2 SVGIG (reference sequence). The CDR3 runs to 11 residues. The chain's CDR3 is CAWIGNEKLFF. CDR3 coding DNA: TGTGCCTGGATCGGGAATGAAAAACTGTTTTTT.

The chain carries TRBV6-2 or TRBV6-3 and TRBJ2-7, with D hard to call. This CDR3 has 15 amino acids. Looked up from germline, CDR1 is MNHEY and CDR2 is SVGEGT. Deletions cut 4 bases from V and 2 bases from J, with 15 bases between. CDR3 in DNA: TGTGCCAGCAGTTCTAAGAGTTCCCTGCCCTACGAGCAGTACTTC. Translating gives CASSSKSSLPYEQYF.

The chain recombines TRBV27 with TRBJ1-6, with TRBD1 as a possible D gene (5 bases). CDR3 length: 16 residues. CDR1 is MNHEY and CDR2 is SMNVEV in the germline V gene (reference sequence). Deletions cut 2 bases from V and 9 bases from J, with 17 bases between. Written as DNA, the CDR3 is TGTGCCAGCAGTTTACAACCGGGCCAGGGAATTTCACCCCTCCACTTT. This sequence encodes CASSLQPGQGISPLHF.

V and J are TRBV7-3 and TRBJ2-5; 8 nucleotides agree with TRBD2. CDR3 length: 17 amino acids. Trimming took 2 bases from V and 5 from J; bases not matched to a gene: 13. CDR1 and CDR2 from the germline V gene are SGHTA and FQGTGA. The CDR3 nucleotides read TGTGCCAGCAGCTTAGGGAGGGGCGGGGGGCCGCGGGAGACCCAGTACTTC. This gives the protein CASSLGRGGGPRETQYF.

V usage is TRBV9 and J usage is TRBJ1-2, with 8 positions matching TRBD1. Per germline, CDR1 SGDLS and CDR2 YYNGEE. Trimming cost V 0 bases and J 6 bases; bases outside gene matches: 7. CDR3 length: 15 amino acids. CDR3 sequence reads: CASSVAGTGRNGYTF. The CDR3 DNA is TGTGCCAGCAGCGTAGCTGGGACAGGAAGAAATGGCTACACCTTC.

The V and J genes are TRBV19 and TRBJ1-4; D gene ambiguous. In germline, CDR1 is LNHDA, CDR2 SQIVND (reference sequence). The V gene lost 7 bases and the J gene lost 3 bases, with 12 bases spanning the gap. The CDR3 totals 14 residues. CDR3 sequence reads: CASKQRQANEKLFF. CDR3 bases: TGTGCCAGTAAACAACGTCAGGCTAATGAAAAACTGTTTTTT. Full variable domain (missing parts from reference TRBV19 and TRBJ1-4): DGGITQSPKYLFRKEGQNVTLSCEQNLNHDAMYWYRQDPGQGLRLIYYSQIVNDFQKGDIAEGYSVSREKKESFPLTVTSAQKNPTAFYLCASKQRQANEKLFFGSGTQLSVL.

This clone was seen once. The rearrangement links TRBV12-3 or TRBV12-4 to TRBJ1-1, with 8 bases lining up with TRBD1. The CDR3 spans 13 residues. Trimming removed 5 bases from V and 10 bases from J; junction bases left unmatched: 9. Written as DNA, the CDR3 is TGTGCCAGCAGTCGCGGACAGGGAATAGGAGCTTTCTTT. This translates into CASSRGQGIGAFF.

This clone occurred once. V is TRBV5-1 and J is TRBJ1-3; TRBD1 is a possible D gene (5 bases). Trimming removed 0 bases at V and 0 bases at J, with 19 bases between. The CDR3 loop spans 19 amino acids. Germline V gives CDR1 SGHRS, CDR2 YFSETQ. The CDR3 coding sequence is TGCGCCAGCAGCTTGGGGCCCACCACGACAGTCTACTCTGGAAACACCATATATTTT. Amino acids: CASSLGPTTTVYSGNTIYF.

This clone has only a few counts. The chain uses TRBV19 and TRBJ1-1; 7 positions agree with TRBD1. The CDR3 has 15 amino acids. The J segment lost 4 bases and the V segment lost 5 bases, leaving 10 bases of the junction unmatched. Per the germline V gene, CDR1 is LNHDA and CDR2 is SQIVND (reference sequence). In DNA form, the CDR3 reads TGTGCCAGTAGTGTTTTAGGGGGCGCGTCCACTGAAGCTTTCTTT. This codes for CASSVLGGASTEAFF.

The rearrangement links TRBV27 to TRBJ2-2; 11 bases are a match to TRBD2. This CDR3 spans 13 amino acids. Germline trimming cut 6 bases from V and 6 bases from J; bases unmatched to any gene: 0. CDR1 and CDR2 from the germline V gene are MNHEY and SMNVEV (reference sequence). The CDR3 here is CASRLAGAGELFF. CDR3 bases: TGTGCCAGCAGACTAGCGGGAGCCGGGGAGCTGTTTTTT.

This clone occurred once. In DNA form, the CDR3 reads TGCGCCAGCAGCTTGGGTCCCCAGGGGGCCGCTGGGGCCAACGTCCTGACTTTC. This codes for CASSLGPQGAAGANVLTF. The chain links TRBV5-1 to TRBJ2-6; 8 nucleotides agree with TRBD1. With V trimmed by 0 bases and J by 2 bases, 7 bases remained unmatched. Germline V gene data show CDR1 as SGHRS and CDR2 as YFSETQ. The CDR3 spans 18 residues.

The rearrangement uses TRBV6-5 and TRBJ1-5; D perhaps matches TRBD1 (5 bases). Germline V CDR1 and CDR2: MNHEY, SVGAGI. Trimming shortened V by 5 bases and J by 3 bases, and 8 bases separated the two germline ends. There are 13 residues in the CDR3. CDR3 loop: CASSTGYNQPQHF. The CDR3 region has the DNA TGTGCCAGCAGTACAGGATACAATCAGCCCCAGCATTTT.

The rearrangement joins TRBV28 to TRBJ1-1; unclear D gene. Germline loops: CDR1 MDHEN, CDR2 SYDVKM. The CDR3 is 14 amino acids. Deletions cut 6 bases from V and 1 base from J, with 12 bases between. The CDR3 sequence: CASSLLPPNTEAFF. CDR3 DNA sequence: TGTGCCAGCAGCCTACTCCCCCCGAACACTGAAGCTTTCTTT.

This chain links TRBV5-4 with TRBJ1-6; D not resolved. Germline CDR1 and CDR2: SGHNT and YYREEE (reference sequence). The CDR3 totals 15 residues. V was clipped by 4 bases and J by 7 bases, with 15 bases between them. CDR3: CASSPPRGENSPLHF. The DNA for the CDR3 is TGTGCCAGCAGCCCCCCCCGGGGAGAAAATTCACCCCTCCACTTT. Full variable domain (remainder filled in from reference TRBV5-4 and TRBJ1-6): ETGVTQSPTHLIKTRGQQVTLRCSSQSGHNTVSWYQQALGQGPQFIFQYYREEENGRGNFPPRFSGLQFPNYSSELNVNALELDDSALYLCASSPPRGENSPLHFGNGTRLTVT.

The J gene is TRBJ2-3, the V gene TRBV28; 9 bases line up with TRBD1. Germline V gene data show CDR1 as MDHEN and CDR2 as SYDVKM. The CDR3 runs to 15 residues. J lost 1 base, V lost 8 bases, and 7 bases had no gene match. Here the CDR3 reads CASWGQGTRTDTQYF. The CDR3 bases are TGTGCCAGCTGGGGACAGGGAACACGCACAGATACGCAGTATTTT.

The rearrangement links TRBV11-2 to TRBJ2-1; 9 positions match TRBD2. Trimming took 1 base from V and 3 from J; bases not matched to a gene: 4. The CDR3 is made up of 16 amino acids. The germline CDR1 and CDR2 sequences are SGHAT and FQNNGV. The CDR3 is CASSLVVAGDYNEQFF. As DNA, the CDR3 is TGTGCCAGCAGCTTAGTAGTAGCGGGGGACTACAATGAGCAGTTCTTC. The full variable domain, with the rest looked up from reference TRBV11-2 and TRBJ2-1, is EAGVAQSPRYKIIEKRQSVAFWCNPISGHATLYWYQQILGQGPKLLIQFQNNGVVDDSQLPKDRFSAERLKGVDSTLKIQPAKLEDSAVYLCASSLVVAGDYNEQFFGPGTRLTVL.

This clone has more than one count but fewer than ten. DNA for the CDR3: TGTGCCAGTAGTGGGCGCGGGAGTTCACCCCTCCACTTT. Protein: CASSGRGSSPLHF. The chain combines TRBV19 with TRBJ1-6, with D hard to call. There are 13 residues in the CDR3. The germline V gene encodes CDR1 LNHDA and CDR2 SQIVND (reference sequence). The V and J ends lost 5 bases and 9 bases respectively, with 11 bases between them. Using reference TRBV19 and TRBJ1-6 for the parts outside the CDR3, the full variable domain is DGGITQSPKYLFRKEGQNVTLSCEQNLNHDAMYWYRQDPGQGLRLIYYSQIVNDFQKGDIAEGYSVSREKKESFPLTVTSAQKNPTAFYLCASSGRGSSPLHFGNGTRLTVT.

The chain employs TRBV25-1 and TRBJ2-1; no clear D. V was clipped by 5 bases and J by 3 bases, with 14 bases between them. The CDR3 is made up of 15 amino acids. Germline V gives CDR1 MGHDK, CDR2 SYGVNS. CDR3 bases: TGTGCCAGCAGTAGAGATCGCGCAAACTACAATGAGCAGTTCTTC. Its protein is CASSRDRANYNEQFF. The variable domain in full, with the rest retrieved from reference TRBV25-1 and TRBJ2-1, is EADIYQTPRYLVIGTGKKITLECSQTMGHDKMYWYQQDPGMELHLIHYSYGVNSTEKGDLSSESTVSRIRTEHFPLTLESARPSHTSQYLCASSRDRANYNEQFFGPGTRLTVL.

The V call is TRBV11-2, the J call TRBJ1-3; D is possibly TRBD1 (5 bases). The germline V and J ends were trimmed by 0 bases and 4 bases, with 10 bases remaining between them. This CDR3 region has 15 residues. Germline loops: CDR1 SGHAT, CDR2 FQNNGV. CDR3 nucleotide sequence: TGTGCCAGCAGCTTAGATAGGGGCCTAGGAAACACCATATATTTT. The encoded protein is CASSLDRGLGNTIYF.

The rearrangement links TRBV6-4 to TRBJ2-1, with 7 bases matching TRBD2. Per germline, CDR1 MRHNA and CDR2 SNTAGT. This CDR3 is built from 14 residues. Losses at the gene ends were 1 base for V and 8 bases for J; bases not matched to a gene: 5. For the CDR3, the DNA is TGTGCCAGCAGTGACTGGGGGGGGTCAGATGAGCAGTTCTTC. Amino acid sequence: CASSDWGGSDEQFF.

There are a few counts of this clone. The chain combines TRBV2 with TRBJ1-1, with 8 bases fitting TRBD1. CDR1 is SNHLY, CDR2 FYNNEI, per germline. J was trimmed by 0 bases and V by 6 bases; bases with no gene match: 9. The length of the CDR3 is 16 residues. CDR3: CASSRIGGQVNTEAFF. DNA of the CDR3: TGTGCCAGCAGCAGAATAGGGGGACAGGTGAACACTGAAGCTTTCTTT.

This chain connects TRBV6-5 to TRBJ2-3, with 10 positions matching TRBD2. The CDR3 totals 16 residues. CDR1 and CDR2 from the germline V gene are MNHEY and SVGAGI. Trimming removed 0 bases from V and 6 bases from J; junction bases left unmatched: 6. The CDR3: CASSYSVLAGLDTQYF. The DNA of the CDR3 is TGTGCCAGCAGTTACTCGGTACTAGCGGGGTTGGATACGCAGTATTTT.